This is a list of T cell receptor beta chains from one sample in a study of neurological immune-mediated disorders. TCRdb reprocessed the 5' RACE reads via MiXCR and lists one record per CDR3 protein. The sample lists around 40,000 distinct CDR3 sequences, approximately 7.2% occurring once. Sequences were obtained from CD4+ T cells from blood. These receptors were taken from a man aged 45-65 years in good health. The CDR3 runs from the conserved cysteine through the conserved F or W. The D gene is left open where the match is weak. Not every row has a clone size; where given, it reads once, few, many or a size class.

CDR3nt: TGTGCCAGCTCACCCAACCACGGACTAGCGGGAAGGAGCACAGATACGCAGTATTTT; CDR3aa: CASSPNHGLAGRSTDTQYF; abundance: many; v_gene: TRBV18; j_gene: TRBJ2-3; d_gene: TRBD2
CDR3nt: TGCAGTGCTAGTTTCCCAGGGGGCCTCTACGAGCAGTACTTC; CDR3aa: CSASFPGGLYEQYF; abundance: many; v_gene: TRBV20-1; j_gene: TRBJ2-7; d_gene: TRBD1
CDR3nt: TGCGCCAGCAGCGACAAGACTAGCGGGAGGGCCCTCAGCCCCTACAATGAGCAGTTCTTC; CDR3aa: CASSDKTSGRALSPYNEQFF; abundance: many; v_gene: TRBV5-1; j_gene: TRBJ2-1; d_gene: TRBD2
CDR3nt: TGTGCCAGCACCGACCGCGGACTAGCGGGAGGGAGAGGCGAGCAGTACTTC; CDR3aa: CASTDRGLAGGRGEQYF; abundance: many; v_gene: TRBV6-2/TRBV6-3; j_gene: TRBJ2-7; d_gene: TRBD2
CDR3nt: TGCGCCAGCAGCCCGGGACTAGCGGGAGGCCAGGCCAAAAACATTCAGTACTTC; CDR3aa: CASSPGLAGGQAKNIQYF; abundance: many; v_gene: TRBV5-1; j_gene: TRBJ2-4; d_gene: TRBD2
CDR3nt: TGTGCCAGCAGTAGGGCGGGCGGGGTCGAGGAGCAGTACTTC; CDR3aa: CASSRAGGVEEQYF; abundance: many; v_gene: TRBV7-2; j_gene: TRBJ2-7; d_gene: NA
CDR3nt: TGTGCCAGTAGTATGACTAGCGGAAGCTCCTACGAGCAGTACTTC; CDR3aa: CASSMTSGSSYEQYF; abundance: few; v_gene: TRBV19; j_gene: TRBJ2-7; d_gene: TRBD2
CDR3nt: TGCGCCAGCAGCCAAGATCGAGTAGAGATTCTGGTCGGAAACACCATATATTTT; CDR3aa: CASSQDRVEILVGNTIYF; abundance: medium-sized; v_gene: TRBV4-3; j_gene: TRBJ1-3; d_gene: NA
CDR3nt: TGCAGTGCTAAAACAGGGGGCTCCTACAATGAGCAGTTCTTC; CDR3aa: CSAKTGGSYNEQFF; abundance: many; v_gene: TRBV20-1; j_gene: TRBJ2-1; d_gene: TRBD1
CDR3nt: TGTGCCAGCTCACCTTTTCAGGGCCCTCATCCCCAATATGGCTACACCTTC; CDR3aa: CASSPFQGPHPQYGYTF; abundance: NA; v_gene: TRBV18; j_gene: TRBJ1-2; d_gene: NA
CDR3nt: TGCAGTGCCCCTGGACTAGCGGCCAGGGCCCAGTACTTC; CDR3aa: CSAPGLAARAQYF; abundance: many; v_gene: TRBV20-1; j_gene: TRBJ2-5; d_gene: TRBD2
CDR3nt: TGCGCCAGCAGCTCCGCAGGGAACACTGAAGCTTTCTTT; CDR3aa: CASSSAGNTEAFF; abundance: NA; v_gene: TRBV5-1; j_gene: TRBJ1-1; d_gene: NA
CDR3nt: TGTGCCAGTAGTATAGATCTTTCCGGGGTCAGGAGGACTGAAGCTTTCTTT; CDR3aa: CASSIDLSGVRRTEAFF; abundance: many; v_gene: TRBV19; j_gene: TRBJ1-1; d_gene: NA
CDR3nt: TGCAGTGCTAGAGTAGAGCGCACAGATACGCAGTATTTT; CDR3aa: CSARVERTDTQYF; abundance: many; v_gene: TRBV20-1; j_gene: TRBJ2-3; d_gene: NA
CDR3nt: TGCAGCGTTGGGACACCGCCTTTCTTC; CDR3aa: CSVGTPPFF; abundance: many; v_gene: TRBV29-1; j_gene: TRBJ2-7; d_gene: NA
CDR3nt: TGTGCCAGCAGTCCGACAGGGACTGGGGCCAACGTCCTGACTTTC; CDR3aa: CASSPTGTGANVLTF; abundance: many; v_gene: TRBV28; j_gene: TRBJ2-6; d_gene: TRBD1
CDR3nt: TGTGCCAGCAGTTTCAGGGGGCCGGTGGAGACCCAGTACTTC; CDR3aa: CASSFRGPVETQYF; abundance: many; v_gene: TRBV27; j_gene: TRBJ2-5; d_gene: TRBD1
CDR3nt: TGTGCCAGCAGCTGGCCCCTGGACCTAGCGGGAGAGGATGGCACAGATACGCAGTATTTT; CDR3aa: CASSWPLDLAGEDGTDTQYF; abundance: once; v_gene: TRBV11-2; j_gene: TRBJ2-3; d_gene: TRBD2
CDR3nt: TGCAGTGCTAGAGATTACAGGGGTGGGTCACCCCTCCACTTT; CDR3aa: CSARDYRGGSPLHF; abundance: many; v_gene: TRBV20-1; j_gene: TRBJ1-6; d_gene: TRBD1
CDR3nt: TGCAGCGTTATGTTAGGGAGCACAGATACGCAGTATTTT; CDR3aa: CSVMLGSTDTQYF; abundance: many; v_gene: TRBV29-1; j_gene: TRBJ2-3; d_gene: NA
CDR3nt: TGCGCCAGCAGCCCCGGAGGGGTCAATGAGCAGTTCTTC; CDR3aa: CASSPGGVNEQFF; abundance: many; v_gene: TRBV5-1; j_gene: TRBJ2-1; d_gene: NA
CDR3nt: TGTGCCAGCAGCCAAGTGGGGGGGAAGAACACCGGGGAGCTGTTTTTT; CDR3aa: CASSQVGGKNTGELFF; abundance: few; v_gene: TRBV4-2; j_gene: TRBJ2-2; d_gene: TRBD2